The rows below give T cell receptor beta chains drawn from one sample of a study of T cells in Graves' hyperthyroidism and ophthalmopathy. TCRdb re-analysed the multiplex PCR reads in MiXCR, keeping a single row per CDR3 protein. The sample shows approximately 700,000 distinct CDR3 sequences, about 45% of them seen only once. Input material: peripheral blood or thyroid tissue (not recorded which). These receptors were taken from an adult man with Graves' disease, either hyperthyroidism or ophthalmopathy (not recorded which). The CDR3 runs from the conserved cysteine through the conserved F or W. Each record gives: J gene, V gene, clone size, D gene, CDR3 DNA, CDR3 protein. The D gene is left open where the match is weak. Expanded clones get a size class; other rows say once, few or many, or leave the size out.

TRBJ2-7,TRBV7-9,few,-,TGTGCCAGCAGCTTAGCGGGGGGGGGCCACGAGCAGTACTTC,CASSLAGGGHEQYF
TRBJ1-4,TRBV9,-,-,TGTACCAGCAGAGTTGAGGGTACTAATGAAAAACTGTTTTTT,CTSRVEGTNEKLFF
TRBJ1-6,TRBV5-1,many,-,TGCGCCAGCAGCCCACGGGATAATTCACCCCTCCACTTT,CASSPRDNSPLHF
TRBJ2-2,TRBV9,many,-,TGTGCCAGCATGGGTACCGGGGAGCTGTTTTTT,CASMGTGELFF
TRBJ1-2,TRBV19,-,TRBD1,TGTGCCAGTAGTATTGATCGTGGACAGGCCAATGGCTACACCTTC,CASSIDRGQANGYTF
TRBJ2-5,TRBV6-5,few,TRBD1,TGTGCCAGCAGTTTCCACGCCGGGACAGGGGAAGAGACCCAGTACTTC,CASSFHAGTGEETQYF
TRBJ1-5,TRBV7-2,few,-,TGTGCCAGCAGCCAAGTCGGGCAGCTCAATCAGCCCCAGCATTTT,CASSQVGQLNQPQHF
TRBJ1-2,TRBV29-1,-,-,TGCAGCAGCTTAAGCCCGGGGCAAGGCTATGGCTACACCTTC,CSSLSPGQGYGYTF
TRBJ1-6,TRBV7-9,-,-,TGTGCCAGCAGCATGGGGCCGAATTCACCCCTCCACTTT,CASSMGPNSPLHF
TRBJ1-6,TRBV19,-,-,TGTGCCAGTAGTACCTTCGGGCCGTCGAATTCACCCCTCCACTTT,CASSTFGPSNSPLHF
TRBJ1-1,TRBV29-1,many,-,TGCAGCGTTGAAGATTGGGGGAGCACTGAAGCTTTCTTT,CSVEDWGSTEAFF
TRBJ1-2,TRBV2,few,-,TGTGCCAGCAGAGTTCAGGGGAAAGCTAACTATGGCTACACCTTC,CASRVQGKANYGYTF
TRBJ1-2,TRBV19,few,-,TGTGCCAGTAGTATGGGGTCGTACTATGGCTACACCTTC,CASSMGSYYGYTF
TRBJ1-6,TRBV7-8,-,-,TGTGCCAGCAGCCAAGATCAGGTCTCCTCCTATAATTCACCCCTCCACTTT,CASSQDQVSSYNSPLHF
TRBJ1-2,TRBV5-1,-,TRBD1,TGCGCCAGCAGCTTTGGACAGGGGCTAGATGGCTACACCTTC,CASSFGQGLDGYTF
TRBJ1-4,TRBV2,-,-,TGTGCCAGCAGTGACAACGAGGATGAAAAACTGTTTTTT,CASSDNEDEKLFF
TRBJ2-6,TRBV2,few,TRBD1,TGTGCCAGCAGTGAAGGGATTTACGAGACAGGGGGGTCCGGGGCCAACGTCCTGACTTTC,CASSEGIYETGGSGANVLTF
TRBJ1-1,TRBV15,-,-,TGTGCCACCAGCAGAGGCAGGGGCGGCGCTGAAGCTTTCTTT,CATSRGRGGAEAFF
TRBJ2-7,TRBV10-1,many,-,TGCGCCAGCAGTGAGTCGTATGGGGACGAGCAGTACTTC,CASSESYGDEQYF
TRBJ2-7,TRBV15,many,-,TGTGCCACCAGCAGAGATCTTCGGCAGGAGCAGTACTTC,CATSRDLRQEQYF
TRBJ2-5,TRBV12-3/TRBV12-4,-,-,TGTGCCAGCAGTTCGACAGTGCGCATGGCCCAGTACTTC,CASSSTVRMAQYF
TRBJ1-2,TRBV19,-,TRBD1,TGTGCCAGTAGTACCCCGGGACAGCCGCCCTATGGCTACACCTTC,CASSTPGQPPYGYTF
TRBJ2-5,TRBV24-1,-,TRBD2,TGTGCCAGCAGTTCCCGACCCCGACTAGCGGGAGGGCAAGAGACCCAGTACTTC,CASSSRPRLAGGQETQYF
TRBJ2-7,TRBV29-1,many,-,TGCAGCGTTGGGTCGGCTCGCGGTATGTACGAGCAGTACTTC,CSVGSARGMYEQYF
TRBJ1-2,TRBV11-2,many,-,TGTGCCAGCAGCTTATCGGACAGCATCTATGGCTACACCTTC,CASSLSDSIYGYTF
TRBJ1-5,TRBV7-8,-,-,TGTGCCAGCAGCTTAGCTTCCGGCAGGGGATATAGCAATCAGCCCCAGCATTTT,CASSLASGRGYSNQPQHF
TRBJ1-4,TRBV13,-,TRBD1,TGTGCCAGCAGCAAGGGGGCCGCTAATGAAAAACTGTTTTTT,CASSKGAANEKLFF
TRBJ1-5,TRBV29-1,-,-,TGCAGCGTAGGGGGGATGAATCAGCCCCAGCATTTT,CSVGGMNQPQHF
TRBJ2-5,TRBV7-9,few,-,TGTGCCAGCAGCGGGTACGGGACAAACAACCAAGAGACCCAGTACTTC,CASSGYGTNNQETQYF
TRBJ1-1,TRBV7-8,-,-,TGTGCCAGCAGCTTAGTTGAGACGGAGAACACTGAAGCTTTCTTT,CASSLVETENTEAFF
TRBJ1-5,TRBV24-1,-,-,TGTGCCAGCAGTTTAAAGCCAGGGCTACAGCCCCAGCATTTT,CASSLKPGLQPQHF
TRBJ1-2,TRBV7-2,many,-,TGTGCCAGCAGCTTAGGCCTCTTGGGTCACTATGGCTACACCTTC,CASSLGLLGHYGYTF
TRBJ2-7,TRBV7-8,-,TRBD2,TGTGCCAGCAGCCATGTCTTGGCGGGAGACTACGAGCAGTACTTC,CASSHVLAGDYEQYF
TRBJ1-5,TRBV6-6,-,TRBD1,TGTGCCAGCAGTTCGACCCGGACAGGGCAGCCCCGGCATTTT,CASSSTRTGQPRHF
TRBJ1-1,TRBV10-3,-,-,TGTGCCAGCAGTCGAGGTTTCACGACATTGAACACTGAAGCTTTCTTT,CASSRGFTTLNTEAFF
TRBJ1-2,TRBV10-3,many,-,TGTGCCATCAGTGCTGACACTTTCTATGGCTACACCTTC,CAISADTFYGYTF
TRBJ2-2,TRBV7-2,-,-,TGTGCCAGCTCCTGGGGGCGGTCGGCCGGGGAGCTGTTTTTT,CASSWGRSAGELFF
TRBJ1-1,TRBV25-1,-,-,TGTGCCAGCACAGGGGTCACTGAAGCTTTCTTT,CASTGVTEAFF
TRBJ2-7,TRBV7-9,-,TRBD1,TGTGCCAGCAGCTTAGCCTCCGGGACAGGGGGCACGCAGTACTTC,CASSLASGTGGTQYF
TRBJ2-1,TRBV24-1,-,TRBD1,TGTGCCACCAGTCTCAGTGCAAGTGCAGGGGGTGAGCAGTTCTTC,CATSLSASAGGEQFF
TRBJ2-5,TRBV29-1,-,-,TGCAGCGTTGAAGGGGACGCGAAAGAGACCCAGTACTTC,CSVEGDAKETQYF
TRBJ2-7,TRBV14,many,-,TGTGCCAGCAGTCGGGACACCTCCTACGAGCAGTACTTC,CASSRDTSYEQYF
TRBJ1-5,TRBV2,-,-,TGTGCCAGCAGGGATGATCTTAGGGGCAATCAGCCCCAGCATTTT,CASRDDLRGNQPQHF
TRBJ1-2,TRBV20-1,-,-,TGCAGTGCTAGTTCTGAAAACTATGGCTACACCTTC,CSASSENYGYTF
TRBJ1-1,TRBV20-1,-,TRBD1,TGCAGTGCTAGCATTGGGACAGGGGGCACTGAAGCTTTCTTT,CSASIGTGGTEAFF
TRBJ2-7,TRBV7-6,-,TRBD1,TGTGCCAGCGGGCCTACAGGGGCCACCTACGAGCAGTACTTC,CASGPTGATYEQYF
TRBJ2-7,TRBV20-1,few,TRBD2,TGCAGTGCTAGAGATCCCGGGAGGCACTACGAGCAGTACTTC,CSARDPGRHYEQYF